The following is a T cell receptor beta chain sequence with its context. Its target is not known. The data originate from a study of monozygotic twins with inflammatory bowel disease. Study outcomes and limitations: Other individuals had fewer clonotypes in common with IBD patients than with healthy twins, especially with disease activity. Researchers reported no repertoire similarity difference between concordant and discordant twins, possibly from limited power.

This CDR3 is 12 amino acids long. CDR1 GTSNPN and CDR2 SVGIG come from the germline V gene (reference sequence). TCRdb re-analyzed the 5' RACE reads; it lists each CDR3 protein once, without DNA. The table lists approximately 400,000 distinct CDR3 sequences. Researchers isolated total RNA from whole blood without sorting T cells. The TCR was taken from a human donor with ulcerative colitis or Crohn's disease, or a healthy co-twin of an affected twin (not recorded which). The chain is built from TRBV30 and TRBJ2-2. The sample was blood. This CDR3 is CAWTQRTGELFF.